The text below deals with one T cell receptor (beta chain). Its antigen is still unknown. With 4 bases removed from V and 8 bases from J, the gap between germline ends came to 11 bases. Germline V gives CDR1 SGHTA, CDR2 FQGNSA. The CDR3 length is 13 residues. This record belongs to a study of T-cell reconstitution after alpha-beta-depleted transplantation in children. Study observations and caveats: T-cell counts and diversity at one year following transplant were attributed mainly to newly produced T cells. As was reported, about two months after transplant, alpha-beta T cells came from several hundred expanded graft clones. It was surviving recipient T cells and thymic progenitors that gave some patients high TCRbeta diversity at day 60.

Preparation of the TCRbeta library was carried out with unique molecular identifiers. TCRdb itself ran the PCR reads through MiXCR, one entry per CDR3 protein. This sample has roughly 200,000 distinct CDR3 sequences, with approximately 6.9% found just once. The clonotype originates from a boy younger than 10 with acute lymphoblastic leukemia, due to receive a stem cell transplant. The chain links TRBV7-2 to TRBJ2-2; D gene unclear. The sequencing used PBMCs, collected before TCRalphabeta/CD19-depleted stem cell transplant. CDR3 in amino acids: CASSSVVGGELFF. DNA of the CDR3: TGTGCCAGCAGCTCGGTTGTCGGGGGGGAGCTGTTTTTT.